This T cell receptor (beta chain) was documented in a study of tumor and adjacent non-tumor tissue in lung cancer. Study as a whole: Samples averaged roughly 4.3 million productive TCRbeta reads each.

A modified ARM-PCR protocol with three rounds of nested PCR amplified TCRbeta. TCRdb used MiXCR to reprocess the multiplex PCR reads, holding one entry per CDR3 protein. Of roughly 65,000 distinct CDR3 sequences detected, about three fifths appear once; the ten largest clones hold over 20%. No cell sorting was done before RNA was extracted from the tissue. On this clonotype itself: Its specificity is not known.

Study-wide results and caveats: Top 100 clones took a larger repertoire share in normal lung.

Per germline, CDR1 SQVTM and CDR2 ANQGSEA. CDR3 size: 14 residues. V lost 4 bases and J lost 5, with 16 bases in between. V usage is TRBV29-1 and J usage is TRBJ2-3, with D possibly matching TRBD2 (5 bases). This sequence was found in a man aged 45-60 years with non-small cell lung cancer. Sequencing used lung tumor tissue. CDR3 in amino acids: CSVVRGRGIDTQYF. CDR3 sequence (DNA): TGCAGCGTTGTCCGAGGACGGGGTATAGATACGCAGTATTTT.